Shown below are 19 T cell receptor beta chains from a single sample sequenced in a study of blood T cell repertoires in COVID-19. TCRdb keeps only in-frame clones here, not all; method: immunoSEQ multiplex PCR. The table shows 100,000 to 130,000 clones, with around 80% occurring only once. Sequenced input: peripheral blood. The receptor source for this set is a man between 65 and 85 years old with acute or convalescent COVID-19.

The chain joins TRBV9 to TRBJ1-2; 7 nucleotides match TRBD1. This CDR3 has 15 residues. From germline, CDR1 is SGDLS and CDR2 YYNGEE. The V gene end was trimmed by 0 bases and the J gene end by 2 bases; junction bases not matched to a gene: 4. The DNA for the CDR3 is TGTGCCAGCAGCGTAGCTTCGGACAGGAACTATGGCTACACCTTC. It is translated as CASSVASDRNYGYTF.

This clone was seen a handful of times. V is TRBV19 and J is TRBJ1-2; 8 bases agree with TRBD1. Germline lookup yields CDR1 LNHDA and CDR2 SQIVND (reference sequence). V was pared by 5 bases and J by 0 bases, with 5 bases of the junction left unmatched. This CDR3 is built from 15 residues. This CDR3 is CASSFQGAANYGYTF. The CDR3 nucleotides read TGTGCCAGTAGTTTTCAGGGGGCAGCTAACTATGGCTACACCTTC.

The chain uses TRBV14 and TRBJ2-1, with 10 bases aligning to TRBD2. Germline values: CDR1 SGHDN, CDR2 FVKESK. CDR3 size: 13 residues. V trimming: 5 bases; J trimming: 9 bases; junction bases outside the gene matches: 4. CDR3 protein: CASSTRLAGEQFF. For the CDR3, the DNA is TGTGCCAGCAGCACAAGACTAGCGGGTGAGCAGTTCTTC.

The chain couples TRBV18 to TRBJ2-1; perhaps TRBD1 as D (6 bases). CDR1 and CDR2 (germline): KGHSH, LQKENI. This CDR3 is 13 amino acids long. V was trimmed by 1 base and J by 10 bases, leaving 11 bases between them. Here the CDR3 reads CASSPLTGTEQFF. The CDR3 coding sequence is TGTGCCAGCTCACCACTTACAGGGACCGAGCAGTTCTTC.

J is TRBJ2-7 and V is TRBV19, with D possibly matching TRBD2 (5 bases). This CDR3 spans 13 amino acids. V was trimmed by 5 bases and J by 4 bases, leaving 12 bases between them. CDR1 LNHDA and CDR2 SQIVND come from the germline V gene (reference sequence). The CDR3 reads CASSGPGNYEQYF. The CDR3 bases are TGTGCCAGTAGTGGCCCGGGAAATTACGAGCAGTACTTC. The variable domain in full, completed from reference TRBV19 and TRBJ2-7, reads DGGITQSPKYLFRKEGQNVTLSCEQNLNHDAMYWYRQDPGQGLRLIYYSQIVNDFQKGDIAEGYSVSREKKESFPLTVTSAQKNPTAFYLCASSGPGNYEQYFGPGTRLTVT.

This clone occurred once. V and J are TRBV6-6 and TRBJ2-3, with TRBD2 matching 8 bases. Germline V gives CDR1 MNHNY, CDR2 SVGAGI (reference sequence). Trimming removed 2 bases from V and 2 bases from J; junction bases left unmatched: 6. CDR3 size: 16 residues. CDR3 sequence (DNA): TGTGCCAGCAGTTACCCGGTAGCGGGAATCACAGATACGCAGTATTTT. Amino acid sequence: CASSYPVAGITDTQYF.

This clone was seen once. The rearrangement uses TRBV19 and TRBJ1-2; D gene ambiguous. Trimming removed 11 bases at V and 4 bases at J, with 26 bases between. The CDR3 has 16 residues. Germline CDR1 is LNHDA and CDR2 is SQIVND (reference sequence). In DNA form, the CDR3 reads TGTGCCGCCGATGAGAGTCCGGGGTCGGCGGGCTATGGCTACACCTTC. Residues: CAADESPGSAGYGYTF.

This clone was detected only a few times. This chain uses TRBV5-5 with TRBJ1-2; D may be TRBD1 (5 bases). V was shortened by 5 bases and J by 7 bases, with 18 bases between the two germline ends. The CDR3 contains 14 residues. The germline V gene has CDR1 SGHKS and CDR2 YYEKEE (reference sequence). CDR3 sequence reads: CASRETAAIGGYTF. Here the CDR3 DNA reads TGTGCCAGCAGGGAGACAGCTGCCATCGGTGGCTACACCTTC.

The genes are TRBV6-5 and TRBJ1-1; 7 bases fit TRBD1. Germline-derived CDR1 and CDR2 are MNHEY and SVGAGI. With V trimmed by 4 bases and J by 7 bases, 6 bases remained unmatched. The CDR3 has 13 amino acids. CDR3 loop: CASSSPGQIEAFF. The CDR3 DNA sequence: TGTGCCAGCAGTTCACCGGGACAGATTGAAGCTTTCTTT.

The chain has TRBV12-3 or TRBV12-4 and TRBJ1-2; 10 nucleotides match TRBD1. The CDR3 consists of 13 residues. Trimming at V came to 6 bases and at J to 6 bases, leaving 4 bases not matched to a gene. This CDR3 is CASRGTGEHGYTF. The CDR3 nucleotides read TGTGCCAGCAGGGGGACAGGGGAACATGGCTACACCTTC.

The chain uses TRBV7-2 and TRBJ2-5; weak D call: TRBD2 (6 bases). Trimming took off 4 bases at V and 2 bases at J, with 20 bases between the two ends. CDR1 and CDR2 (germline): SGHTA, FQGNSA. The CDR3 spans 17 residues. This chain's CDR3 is CASSSRSGLPGQETQYF. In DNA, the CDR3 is TGTGCCAGCAGCTCCAGGTCGGGACTTCCCGGTCAAGAGACCCAGTACTTC.

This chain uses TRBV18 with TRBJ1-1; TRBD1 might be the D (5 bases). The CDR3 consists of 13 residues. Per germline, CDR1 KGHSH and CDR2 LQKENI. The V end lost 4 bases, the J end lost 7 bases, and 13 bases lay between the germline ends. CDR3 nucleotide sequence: TGTGCCAGCTCACAGGACACCCCACTTGAAGCTTTCTTT. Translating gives CASSQDTPLEAFF.

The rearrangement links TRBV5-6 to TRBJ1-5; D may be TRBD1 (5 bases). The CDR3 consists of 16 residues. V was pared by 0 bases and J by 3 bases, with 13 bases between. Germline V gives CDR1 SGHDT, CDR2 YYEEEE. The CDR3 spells CASSLASGTPNQPQHF. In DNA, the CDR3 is TGTGCCAGCAGCTTGGCCTCCGGGACTCCCAATCAGCCCCAGCATTTT. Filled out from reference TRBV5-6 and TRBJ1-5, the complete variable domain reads DAGVTQSPTHLIKTRGQQVTLRCSPKSGHDTVSWYQQALGQGPQFIFQYYEEEERQRGNFPDRFSGHQFPNYSSELNVNALLLGDSALYLCASSLASGTPNQPQHFGDGTRLSIL.

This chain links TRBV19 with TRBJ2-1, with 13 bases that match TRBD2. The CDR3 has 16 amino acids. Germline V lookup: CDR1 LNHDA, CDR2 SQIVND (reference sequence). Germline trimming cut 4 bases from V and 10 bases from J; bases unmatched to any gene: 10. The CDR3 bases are TGTGCCAGTAGTACCCGGACTAGCGGGGGCCTCCGGGAGCAGTTCTTC. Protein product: CASSTRTSGGLREQFF.

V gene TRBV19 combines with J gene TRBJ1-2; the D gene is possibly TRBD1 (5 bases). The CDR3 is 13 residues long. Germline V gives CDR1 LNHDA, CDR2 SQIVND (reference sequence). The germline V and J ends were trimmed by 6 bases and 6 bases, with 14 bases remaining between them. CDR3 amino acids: CASSQTVNHGYTF. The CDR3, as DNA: TGTGCCAGTAGCCAGACAGTTAATCATGGCTACACCTTC.

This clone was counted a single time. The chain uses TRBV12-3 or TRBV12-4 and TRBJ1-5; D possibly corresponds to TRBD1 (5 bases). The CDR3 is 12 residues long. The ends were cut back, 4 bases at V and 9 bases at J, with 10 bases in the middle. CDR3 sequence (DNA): TGTGCCAGCAGTTCCCAGGGAGGGCCCCAGCATTTT. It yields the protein CASSSQGGPQHF.

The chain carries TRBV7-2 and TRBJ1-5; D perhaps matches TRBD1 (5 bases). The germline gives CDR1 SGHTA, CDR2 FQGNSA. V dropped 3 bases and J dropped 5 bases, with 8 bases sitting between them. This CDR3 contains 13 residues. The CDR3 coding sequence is TGTGCCAGCAGCTTGGGGGGAGATCAGCCCCAGCATTTT. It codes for CASSLGGDQPQHF. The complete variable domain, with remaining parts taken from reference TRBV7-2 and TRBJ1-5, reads GAGVSQSPSNKVTEKGKDVELRCDPISGHTALYWYRQSLGQGLEFLIYFQGNSAPDKSGLPSDRFSAERTGGSVSTLTIQRTQQEDSAVYLCASSLGGDQPQHFGDGTRLSIL.

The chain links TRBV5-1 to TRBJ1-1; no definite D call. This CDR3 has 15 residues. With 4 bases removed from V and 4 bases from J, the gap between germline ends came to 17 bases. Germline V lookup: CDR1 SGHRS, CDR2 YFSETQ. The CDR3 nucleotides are TGCGCCAGCAGCACCGGGATCCTTATGTCCACTGAAGCTTTCTTT. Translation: CASSTGILMSTEAFF.

The CDR3 protein is CASSPLSPTGGYNEQFF. The CDR3 nucleotides read TGTGCCAGCTCACCATTATCGCCGACAGGGGGGTACAATGAGCAGTTCTTC. The chain uses TRBV18 and TRBJ2-1, with 9 bases that match TRBD1. There are 17 residues in the CDR3. Trimming cost V 2 bases and J 4 bases; bases outside gene matches: 9. Germline assignment: CDR1 KGHSH and CDR2 LQKENI.